Shown below are 19 T cell receptor beta chains from a single sample sequenced in a study of cytomegalovirus exposure and HLA in healthy donors. The PCR made use of 60 Vbeta and 13 Jbeta primers. Sequencing was performed with immunoSEQ multiplex PCR; in TCRdb, only in-frame clones are kept and a portion is missing. The data contain 130,000 or so clones, 70% to 80% of them seen just once; the ten biggest clones take up roughly 1%. The sample was PBMCs. The source of these receptors is a woman in her sixties or seventies in good health and CMV-seronegative.

V gene TRBV19 combines with J gene TRBJ2-5, with TRBD1 as a possible D gene (8 bases). Germline lookup yields CDR1 LNHDA and CDR2 SQIVND (reference sequence). CDR3 size: 16 residues. Trimming took 4 bases from V and 7 from J, leaving 22 bases between them. In DNA form, the CDR3 reads TGTGCCAGTAGTAGTTCTGCACAGGGGGGGATCTTGACCCAGTACTTC. Its protein product is CASSSSAQGGILTQYF.

V usage is TRBV5-1 and J usage is TRBJ1-3; 8 bases agree with TRBD1. Germline V lookup: CDR1 SGHRS, CDR2 YFSETQ. V lost 4 bases to trimming and J lost 1 base; unmatched junction nucleotides: 4. CDR3 length: 15 residues. The chain's CDR3 is CASSPRTGSGNTIYF. For the CDR3, the DNA is TGCGCCAGCAGCCCCAGGACAGGGTCTGGAAACACCATATATTTT.

This chain joins TRBV14 and TRBJ2-2, with 9 nucleotides matching TRBD2. The CDR3 runs to 19 residues. Looked up from germline, CDR1 is SGHDN and CDR2 is FVKESK. The junction had 15 bases not matched to a gene; V was cut back by 2 bases and J by 5 bases. CDR3 in amino acids: CASSQRRTRRGGKTGELFF. The CDR3 DNA is TGTGCCAGCAGCCAAAGGAGGACCCGGCGGGGGGGCAAAACCGGGGAGCTGTTTTTT.

The chain carries TRBV15 and TRBJ2-2, with TRBD1 matching over 8 bases. Trimming at V came to 3 bases and at J to 3 bases, leaving 9 bases not matched to a gene. Per germline, CDR1 LNHNV and CDR2 YYDKDF (reference sequence). This CDR3 comprises 17 residues. CDR3 DNA: TGTGCCACCAGCAGGAGACAGGGGTTAGTGGACACCGGGGAGCTGTTTTTT. Residues: CATSRRQGLVDTGELFF.

The rearrangement joins TRBV5-1 to TRBJ2-5; possible D gene TRBD2, 6 bases. The end of the DNA aligns better with TRBJ2-7, so the J call may be wrong. The CDR3 sequence is 14 residues long. CDR1 is SGHRS, CDR2 YFSETQ, per germline. The CDR3 spells CASSPERGNYEQYF. DNA for the CDR3: TGCGCCAGCAGCCCCGAACGGGGGAACTACGAGCAGTACTTC.

This clone was observed once. The rearrangement uses TRBV27 and TRBJ2-7; TRBD2 is a possible D gene (5 bases). The CDR3 consists of 15 residues. Trimming took off 6 bases at V and 0 bases at J, with 15 bases between the two ends. CDR1 is MNHEY and CDR2 is SMNVEV in the germline V gene (reference sequence). The CDR3 coding sequence is TGTGCCAGCAGGGCAGCGGAGGCGAGCTCCTACGAGCAGTACTTC. It yields the protein CASRAAEASSYEQYF.

This chain links TRBV2 with TRBJ1-5; D not certain. Germline loops: CDR1 SNHLY, CDR2 FYNNEI. V was trimmed by 3 bases and J by 2 bases, leaving 8 bases between them. The CDR3 runs 14 residues. CDR3 amino acids: CASSDPTGNQPQHF. The DNA for the CDR3 is TGTGCCAGCAGTGATCCCACGGGCAATCAGCCCCAGCATTTT.

V is TRBV7-8 and J is TRBJ1-1; a possible D gene is TRBD1 (5 bases). Trimming cost V 2 bases and J 1 base, with 14 bases left between them. CDR1 and CDR2 from the germline V gene are SGHVS and FQNEAQ. This CDR3 region has 16 residues. CDR3 protein: CASSLLGAERNTEAFF. As DNA, the CDR3 is TGTGCCAGCAGCTTACTAGGGGCAGAACGGAACACTGAAGCTTTCTTT.

This chain connects TRBV18 to TRBJ1-2; TRBD1 matches 8 bases. Germline V lookup: CDR1 KGHSH, CDR2 LQKENI. The CDR3 loop spans 18 amino acids. V was pared by 2 bases and J by 4 bases, with 15 bases of the junction left unmatched. For the CDR3, the DNA is TGTGCCAGCTCACCAAGGTCTCCAGGGGGCAGGGAATTCTATGGCTACACCTTC. Amino acid sequence: CASSPRSPGGREFYGYTF.

The V gene is TRBV28, the J gene TRBJ1-2; D may be TRBD1 (6 bases). This CDR3 spans 17 amino acids. Trimming took off 6 bases at V and 1 base at J, with 21 bases between the two ends. Germline assignment: CDR1 MDHEN and CDR2 SYDVKM. CDR3 DNA: TGTGCCAGCAGGGCCGAGGGTGGACAGCCAAATAACTATGGCTACACCTTC. Amino acid sequence: CASRAEGGQPNNYGYTF.

This clone appeared a single time. Other DNA sequences within the sample encode an identical CDR3. The J gene is TRBJ1-1, the V gene TRBV28; D ambiguous. CDR1 and CDR2 (germline): MDHEN, SYDVKM. This CDR3 region has 11 residues. Between the trimmed V and J ends, which lost 5 bases and 4 bases, there was a span of 5 bases. CDR3 DNA sequence: TGTGCCAGCAGTCGGGGCACTGAAGCTTTCTTT. Its protein is CASSRGTEAFF. Variable domain in full (rest from reference TRBV28 and TRBJ1-1): DVKVTQSSRYLVKRTGEKVFLECVQDMDHENMFWYRQDPGLGLRLIYFSYDVKMKEKGDIPEGYSVSREKKERFSLILESASTNQTSMYLCASSRGTEAFFGQGTRLTVV.

This clone was observed once. The chain carries TRBV13 and TRBJ1-6, with 7 bases fitting TRBD1. Germline assignment: CDR1 PRHDT and CDR2 FYEKMQ (reference sequence). V lost 5 bases to trimming and J lost 1 base; unmatched junction nucleotides: 5. The CDR3 contains 16 residues. The CDR3 region has the DNA TGTGCCAGCAGCCGCAAGGGGGCGTCCTATAATTCACCCCTCCACTTT. Translating it yields CASSRKGASYNSPLHF.

In this sample, this clone turned up a few times. The chain has TRBV5-4 and TRBJ2-1; the D gene is possibly TRBD2 (6 bases). CDR3 size: 16 residues. CDR1 and CDR2 (germline): SGHNT, YYREEE (reference sequence). V dropped 0 bases and J dropped 1 base, with 11 bases sitting between them. Here the CDR3 DNA reads TGTGCCAGCAGCTTGGGCGGGGTAGGGTCCTACAATGAGCAGTTCTTC. Its protein is CASSLGGVGSYNEQFF.

The chain is built from TRBV2 and TRBJ2-5, with D possibly matching TRBD2 (6 bases). The CDR3 is 15 residues long. The V gene lost 1 base and the J gene lost 2 bases, with 11 bases spanning the gap. CDR1 is SNHLY, CDR2 FYNNEI, per germline. The CDR3 DNA reads TGTGCCAGCAGTGAAGTTCGGGACTTTCAAGAGACCCAGTACTTC. Translation gives CASSEVRDFQETQYF.

This chain joins TRBV28 and TRBJ1-1; 7 positions match TRBD1. The CDR3 totals 10 residues. Trimming removed 11 bases from V and 11 bases from J; junction bases left unmatched: 8. Germline values: CDR1 MDHEN, CDR2 SYDVKM. For the CDR3, the DNA is TGTGCCGTCTCCGGCAGGGGGGCTTTCTTT. It specifies CAVSGRGAFF.

The V and J genes are TRBV27 and TRBJ1-2; weak D call: TRBD1 (6 bases). CDR3 length equals 13 residues. Germline values: CDR1 MNHEY, CDR2 SMNVEV (reference sequence). V lost 5 bases to trimming and J lost 2 bases, with 9 bases between them. In DNA form, the CDR3 reads TGTGCCAGCAGTCCCGACAGGAACTATGGCTACACCTTC. This codes for CASSPDRNYGYTF.

The gene calls are TRBV7-9 and TRBJ2-2, with TRBD2 identical over 8 bases. The length of the CDR3 is 15 residues. V was pared by 5 bases and J by 3 bases, with 5 bases of the junction left unmatched. Germline CDR1 and CDR2: SEHNR and FQNEAQ (reference sequence). The CDR3 sequence is CASSPGGQDTGELFF. The CDR3, as DNA: TGTGCCAGCAGCCCGGGGGGGCAGGACACCGGGGAGCTGTTTTTT. Variable domain in full (rest from reference TRBV7-9 and TRBJ2-2): DTGVSQNPRHKITKRGQNVTFRCDPISEHNRLYWYRQTLGQGPEFLTYFQNEAQLEKSRLLSDRFSAERPKGSFSTLEIQRTEQGDSAMYLCASSPGGQDTGELFFGEGSRLTVL.

This chain joins TRBV28 and TRBJ2-2; D gene uncertain. CDR3 length equals 14 residues. V was trimmed by 3 bases and J by 1 base, leaving 6 bases between them. From germline, CDR1 is MDHEN and CDR2 SYDVKM. CDR3 coding DNA: TGTGCCAGCAGTTTCGTCAGGAACACCGGGGAGCTGTTTTTT. This translates into CASSFVRNTGELFF.

The chain combines TRBV4-1 with TRBJ1-5, with 7 bases aligning to TRBD1. V was clipped by 1 base and J by 6 bases; unmatched bases: 12. CDR1 and CDR2 (germline): MGHRA, YSYEKL. The CDR3 length is 17 residues. As DNA, the CDR3 is TGCGCCAGCAGCCAAGGCGGAAGACAGGGAAGGAGTCAGCCCCAGCATTTT. Its translation: CASSQGGRQGRSQPQHF.